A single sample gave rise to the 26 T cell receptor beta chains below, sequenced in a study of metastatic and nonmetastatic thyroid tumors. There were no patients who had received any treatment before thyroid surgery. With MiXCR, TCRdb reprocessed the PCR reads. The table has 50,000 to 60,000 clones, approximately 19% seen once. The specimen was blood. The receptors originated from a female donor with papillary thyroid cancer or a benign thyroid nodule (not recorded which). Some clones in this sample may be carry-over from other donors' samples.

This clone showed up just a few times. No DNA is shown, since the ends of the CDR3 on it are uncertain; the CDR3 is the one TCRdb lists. This chain's CDR3 is CARSFWKTNYGCTF. The chain has TRBV28 and TRBJ1-2. Germline V CDR1 and CDR2: MDHEN, SYDVKM. The CDR3 comprises 14 residues, both ends counted.

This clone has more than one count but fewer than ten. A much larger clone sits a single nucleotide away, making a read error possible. The CDR3 DNA reads TGTGCCAGCAGTCGGGAAAGTAATGAGCAGTTCTTC. Translating gives CASSRESNEQFF. The chain uses TRBV2 and TRBJ2-1, with D perhaps TRBD2 (5 bases). Trimming removed 5 bases at V and 7 bases at J, with 9 bases between. Germline values: CDR1 SNHLY, CDR2 FYNNEI. This CDR3 spans 12 amino acids.

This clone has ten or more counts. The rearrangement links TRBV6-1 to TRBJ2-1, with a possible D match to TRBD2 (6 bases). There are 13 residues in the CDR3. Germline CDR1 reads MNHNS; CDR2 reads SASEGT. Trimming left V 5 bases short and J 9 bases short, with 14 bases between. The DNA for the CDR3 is TGTGCCAGCAGTCTAACCGGGCGGGGTGAGCAGTTCTTC. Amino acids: CASSLTGRGEQFF.

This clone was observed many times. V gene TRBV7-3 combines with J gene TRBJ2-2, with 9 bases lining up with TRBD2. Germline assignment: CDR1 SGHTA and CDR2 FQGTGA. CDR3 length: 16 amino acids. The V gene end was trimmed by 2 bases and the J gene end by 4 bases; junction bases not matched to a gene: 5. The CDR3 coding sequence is TGTGCCAGCAGCTTAGCGGCGGGAGGGCGCACCGGGGAGCTGTTTTTT. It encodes CASSLAAGGRTGELFF.

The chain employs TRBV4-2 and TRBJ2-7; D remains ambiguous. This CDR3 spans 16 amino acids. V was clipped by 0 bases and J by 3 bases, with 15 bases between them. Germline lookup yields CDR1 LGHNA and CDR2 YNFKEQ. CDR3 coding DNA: TGTGCCAGCAGCCAAGATTTACCCGGAAGTGGCTACGAGCAGTACTTC. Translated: CASSQDLPGSGYEQYF.

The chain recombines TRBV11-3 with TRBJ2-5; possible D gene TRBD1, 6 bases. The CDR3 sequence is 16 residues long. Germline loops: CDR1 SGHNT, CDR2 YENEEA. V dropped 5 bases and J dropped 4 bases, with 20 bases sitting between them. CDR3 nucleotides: TGTGCCAGCAGCACCCGGACAGTGATGGTCGGAGAGACCCAGTACTTC. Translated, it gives CASSTRTVMVGETQYF.

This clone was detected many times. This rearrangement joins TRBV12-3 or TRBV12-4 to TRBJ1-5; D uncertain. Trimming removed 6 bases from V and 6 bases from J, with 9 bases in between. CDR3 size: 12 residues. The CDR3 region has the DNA TGTGCCAGCAGCTTCACCACTCAGCCCCAGCATTTT. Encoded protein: CASSFTTQPQHF.

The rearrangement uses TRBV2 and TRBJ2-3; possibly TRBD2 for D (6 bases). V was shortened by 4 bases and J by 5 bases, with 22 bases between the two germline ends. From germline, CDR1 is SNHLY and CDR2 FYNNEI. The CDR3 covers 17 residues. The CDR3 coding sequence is TGTGCCAGCAGTGCAGGCACCGGGAGACCCTCGGAAGATACGCAGTATTTT. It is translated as CASSAGTGRPSEDTQYF.

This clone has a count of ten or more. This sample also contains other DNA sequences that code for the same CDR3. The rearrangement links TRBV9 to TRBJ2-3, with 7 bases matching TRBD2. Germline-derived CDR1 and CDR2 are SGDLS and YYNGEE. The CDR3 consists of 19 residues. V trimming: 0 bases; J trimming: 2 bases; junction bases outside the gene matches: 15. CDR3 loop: CASSVATYGGGASTDTQYF. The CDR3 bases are TGTGCCAGCAGCGTAGCTACATATGGGGGGGGAGCTTCCACAGATACGCAGTATTTT.

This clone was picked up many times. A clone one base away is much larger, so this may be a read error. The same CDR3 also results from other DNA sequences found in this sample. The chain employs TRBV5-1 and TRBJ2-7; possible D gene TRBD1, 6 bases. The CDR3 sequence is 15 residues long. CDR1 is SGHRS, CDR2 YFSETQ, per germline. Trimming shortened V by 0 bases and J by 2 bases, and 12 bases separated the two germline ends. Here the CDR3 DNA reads TGCGCCAGCAGCTTGGGGGGGCAGGGGCCCTACGAGCAGTACTTC. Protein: CASSLGGQGPYEQYF.

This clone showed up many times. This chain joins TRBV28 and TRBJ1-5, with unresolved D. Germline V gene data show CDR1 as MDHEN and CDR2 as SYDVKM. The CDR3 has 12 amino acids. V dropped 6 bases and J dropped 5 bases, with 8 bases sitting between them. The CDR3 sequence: CASSPLDQPQHF. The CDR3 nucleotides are TGTGCCAGCAGCCCCCTCGATCAGCCCCAGCATTTT.

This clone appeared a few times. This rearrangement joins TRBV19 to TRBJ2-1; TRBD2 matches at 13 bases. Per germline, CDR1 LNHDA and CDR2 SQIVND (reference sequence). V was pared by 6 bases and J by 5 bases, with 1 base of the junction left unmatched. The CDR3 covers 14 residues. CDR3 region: CASRTSGGNNEQFF. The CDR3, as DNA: TGTGCCAGTAGGACTAGCGGGGGGAACAATGAGCAGTTCTTC.

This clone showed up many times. CDR3 sequence (DNA): TGTGCCAGCAGTGTAAGTTACGAGCAGTACTTC. This translates into CASSVSYEQYF. This sequence joins TRBV2 and TRBJ2-7; unclear D gene. This CDR3 is 11 amino acids long. The germline V gene encodes CDR1 SNHLY and CDR2 FYNNEI. Trimming took off 4 bases at V and 4 bases at J, with 5 bases between the two ends. Variable domain in full (rest from reference TRBV2 and TRBJ2-7): EPEVTQTPSHQVTQMGQEVILRCVPISNHLYFYWYRQILGQKVEFLVSFYNNEISEKSEIFDDQFSVERPDGSNFTLKIRSTKLEDSAMYFCASSVSYEQYFGPGTRLTVT.

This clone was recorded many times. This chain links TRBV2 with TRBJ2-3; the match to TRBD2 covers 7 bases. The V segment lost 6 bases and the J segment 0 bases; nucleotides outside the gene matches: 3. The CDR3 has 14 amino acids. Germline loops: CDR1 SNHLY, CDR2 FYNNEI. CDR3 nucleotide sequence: TGTGCCAGCAGAGCGGGATCTAGCACAGATACGCAGTATTTT. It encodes CASRAGSSTDTQYF.

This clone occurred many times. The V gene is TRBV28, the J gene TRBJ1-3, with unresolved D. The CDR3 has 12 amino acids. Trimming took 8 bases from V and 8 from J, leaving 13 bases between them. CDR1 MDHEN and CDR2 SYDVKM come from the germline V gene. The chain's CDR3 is CASGDTVDTIYF. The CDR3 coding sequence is TGTGCCAGCGGGGATACAGTGGACACCATATATTTT.

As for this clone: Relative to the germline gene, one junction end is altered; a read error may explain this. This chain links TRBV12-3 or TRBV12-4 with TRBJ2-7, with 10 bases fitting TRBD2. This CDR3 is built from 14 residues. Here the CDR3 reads CASTISSGSSEHYF. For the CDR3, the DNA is TGTGCCAGCACTATCTCTAGCGGGAGCAGCGAGCATTACTTC.

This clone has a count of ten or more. The CDR3 here is CASNPRWSNEQFF. CDR3 coding DNA: TGTGCCAGCAACCCCCGCTGGAGCAATGAGCAGTTCTTC. The chain uses TRBV2 and TRBJ2-1; D gene uncertain. The CDR3 spans 13 residues. CDR1 SNHLY and CDR2 FYNNEI come from the germline V gene. V dropped 7 bases and J dropped 6 bases, with 13 bases sitting between them.

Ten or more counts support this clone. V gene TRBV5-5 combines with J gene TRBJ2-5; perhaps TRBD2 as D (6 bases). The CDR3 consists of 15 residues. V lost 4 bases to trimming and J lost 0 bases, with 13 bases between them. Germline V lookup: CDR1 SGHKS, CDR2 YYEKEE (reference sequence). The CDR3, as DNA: TGTGCCAGCAGCACGGATGGGACTTACCAAGAGACCCAGTACTTC. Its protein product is CASSTDGTYQETQYF.

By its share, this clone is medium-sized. The DNA of the CDR3 is TGTGCCAGCAGTGAAGGGGCCTTGGGGTCTGGAAACACCATATATTTT. It is translated as CASSEGALGSGNTIYF. J is TRBJ1-3 and V is TRBV6-1; D is unresolved. The CDR3 has 16 residues. Germline-derived CDR1 and CDR2 are MNHNS and SASEGT. Between the trimmed V and J ends, which lost 1 base and 1 base, there was a span of 11 bases.

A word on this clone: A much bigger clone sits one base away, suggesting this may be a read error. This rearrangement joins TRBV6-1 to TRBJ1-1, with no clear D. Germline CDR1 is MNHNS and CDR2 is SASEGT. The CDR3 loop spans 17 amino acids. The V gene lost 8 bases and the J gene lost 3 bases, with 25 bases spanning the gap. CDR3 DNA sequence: TGTGCCAGCCGGGTTTTTTTTTTGACAAACGAGGACACTGAAGCTTTCTTT. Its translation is CASRVFFLTNEDTEAFF.

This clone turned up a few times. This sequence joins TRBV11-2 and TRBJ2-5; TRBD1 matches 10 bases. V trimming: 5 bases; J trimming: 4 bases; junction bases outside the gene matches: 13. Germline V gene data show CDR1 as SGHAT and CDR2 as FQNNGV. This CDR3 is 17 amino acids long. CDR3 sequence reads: CASSPPGQGVRRETQYF. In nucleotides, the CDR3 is TGTGCCAGCAGCCCACCCGGACAGGGGGTCAGGAGAGAGACCCAGTACTTC. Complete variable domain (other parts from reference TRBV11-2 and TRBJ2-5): EAGVAQSPRYKIIEKRQSVAFWCNPISGHATLYWYQQILGQGPKLLIQFQNNGVVDDSQLPKDRFSAERLKGVDSTLKIQPAKLEDSAVYLCASSPPGQGVRRETQYFGPGTRLLVL.

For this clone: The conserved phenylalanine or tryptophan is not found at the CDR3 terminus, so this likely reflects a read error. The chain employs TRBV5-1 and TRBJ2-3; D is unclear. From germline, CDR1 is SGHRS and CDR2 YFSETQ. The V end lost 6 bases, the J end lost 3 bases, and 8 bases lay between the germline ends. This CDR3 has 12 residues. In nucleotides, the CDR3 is TGCGCCAGCACGGCGCAGACAGATACGCAGTATTTG. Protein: CASTAQTDTQYL.

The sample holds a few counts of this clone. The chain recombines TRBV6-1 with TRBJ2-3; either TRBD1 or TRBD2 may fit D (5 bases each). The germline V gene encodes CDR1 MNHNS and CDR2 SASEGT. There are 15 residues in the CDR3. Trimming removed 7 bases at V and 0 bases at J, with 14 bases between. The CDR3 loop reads CASIQSGPSTDTQYF. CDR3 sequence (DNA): TGTGCCAGCATACAATCGGGGCCAAGCACAGATACGCAGTATTTT.

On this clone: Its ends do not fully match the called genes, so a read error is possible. The CDR3 is CASILDPGLIRGYTF. The CDR3 DNA sequence: TGTGCCAGCATCTTAGATCCGGGGCTGATTCGGGGCTACACCTTC. The chain joins TRBV11-2 to TRBJ1-2, with D perhaps matching TRBD1 (5 bases). This CDR3 has 15 residues. Germline V gene lookup returns CDR1 SGHAT and CDR2 FQNNGV.

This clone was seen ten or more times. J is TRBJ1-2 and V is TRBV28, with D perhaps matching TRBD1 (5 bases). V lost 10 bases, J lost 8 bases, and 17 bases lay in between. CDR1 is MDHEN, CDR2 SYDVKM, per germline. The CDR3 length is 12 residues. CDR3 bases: TGTGCCACCACCCAGGGCAGATGGGGCTACACCTTC. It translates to CATTQGRWGYTF.

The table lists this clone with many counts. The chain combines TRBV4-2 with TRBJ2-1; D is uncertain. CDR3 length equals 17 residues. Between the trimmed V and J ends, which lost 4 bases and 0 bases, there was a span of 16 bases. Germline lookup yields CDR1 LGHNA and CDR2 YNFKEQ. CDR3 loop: CASSPPPGVSSYNEQFF. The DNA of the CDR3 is TGTGCCAGCAGCCCCCCGCCCGGAGTCAGCTCCTACAATGAGCAGTTCTTC.